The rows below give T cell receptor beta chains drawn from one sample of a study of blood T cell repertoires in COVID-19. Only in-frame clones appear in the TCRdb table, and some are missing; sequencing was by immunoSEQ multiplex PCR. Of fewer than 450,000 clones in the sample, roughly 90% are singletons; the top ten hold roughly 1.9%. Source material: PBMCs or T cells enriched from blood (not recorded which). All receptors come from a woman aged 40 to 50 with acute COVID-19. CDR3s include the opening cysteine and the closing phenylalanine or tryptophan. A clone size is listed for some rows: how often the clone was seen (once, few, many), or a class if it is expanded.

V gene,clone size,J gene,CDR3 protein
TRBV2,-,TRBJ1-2,CASSPKLRGNGYTF
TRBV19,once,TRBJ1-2,CASRDRGQGYTF
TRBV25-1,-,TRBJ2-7,CASSGQTWQEQYF
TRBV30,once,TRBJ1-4,CAWSSHTPGQVVKLFF
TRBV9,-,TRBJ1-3,CASSVTTGGSGNTIYF
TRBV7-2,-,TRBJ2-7,CASSFSPSGGTEQYF
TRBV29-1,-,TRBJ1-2,CSVVGTDYGYTF
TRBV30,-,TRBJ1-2,CAWSFQGFNYGYTF
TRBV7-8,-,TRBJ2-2,CASSAIGGNTGELFF
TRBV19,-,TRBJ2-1,CASSPPGGGVNEQFF
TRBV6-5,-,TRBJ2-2,CASQSILGELFF
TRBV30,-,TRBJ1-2,CAWRVPGGYTF
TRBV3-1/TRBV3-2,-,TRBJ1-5,CASSQAAGGQPQHF
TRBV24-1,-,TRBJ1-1,CATSLTENTEAFF
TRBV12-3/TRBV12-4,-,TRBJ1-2,CASSKIGYGYTF
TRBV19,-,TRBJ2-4,CASSTITGGSAKNIQYF
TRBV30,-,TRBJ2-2,CAWGGQGLGELFF
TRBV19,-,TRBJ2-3,CASSARQGLKDTQYF
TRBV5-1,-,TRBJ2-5,CASSLIAQGAKETQYF
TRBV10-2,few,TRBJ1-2,CASKQGTNYGYTF
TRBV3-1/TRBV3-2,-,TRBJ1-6,CASSQASTENSPLHF
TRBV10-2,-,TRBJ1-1,CASGTGGASGTEAFF
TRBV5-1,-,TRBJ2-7,CASSGISGYEQYF
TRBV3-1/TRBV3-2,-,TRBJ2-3,CASSGLGDTQYF
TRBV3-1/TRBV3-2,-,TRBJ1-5,CASSHGQSEGRPQHF
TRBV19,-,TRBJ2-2,CASSNFVNTGELFF
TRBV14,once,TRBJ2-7,CASSQDFVGTGGWYEQYF
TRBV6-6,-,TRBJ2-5,CASSYSRVAKTQYF
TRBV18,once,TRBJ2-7,CASSPFSGGHYEQYF
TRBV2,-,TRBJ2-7,CASRGTGSYEQYF
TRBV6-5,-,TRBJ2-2,CASSRTGATGELFF
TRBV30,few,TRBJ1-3,CAWTGFSGNTIYF
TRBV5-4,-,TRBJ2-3,CASSFGVTQYF
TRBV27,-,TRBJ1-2,CASSSLQGANYGYTF
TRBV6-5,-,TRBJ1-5,CASSSRYSNQPQHF
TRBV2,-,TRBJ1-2,CASSDQVSLFYGYTF
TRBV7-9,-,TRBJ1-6,CASSLEGSRTLHF
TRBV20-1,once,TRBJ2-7,CSASRFRAGEQYF
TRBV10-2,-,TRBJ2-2,CASSTSSGELFF
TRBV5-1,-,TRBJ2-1,CASSPQTGNHEQFF